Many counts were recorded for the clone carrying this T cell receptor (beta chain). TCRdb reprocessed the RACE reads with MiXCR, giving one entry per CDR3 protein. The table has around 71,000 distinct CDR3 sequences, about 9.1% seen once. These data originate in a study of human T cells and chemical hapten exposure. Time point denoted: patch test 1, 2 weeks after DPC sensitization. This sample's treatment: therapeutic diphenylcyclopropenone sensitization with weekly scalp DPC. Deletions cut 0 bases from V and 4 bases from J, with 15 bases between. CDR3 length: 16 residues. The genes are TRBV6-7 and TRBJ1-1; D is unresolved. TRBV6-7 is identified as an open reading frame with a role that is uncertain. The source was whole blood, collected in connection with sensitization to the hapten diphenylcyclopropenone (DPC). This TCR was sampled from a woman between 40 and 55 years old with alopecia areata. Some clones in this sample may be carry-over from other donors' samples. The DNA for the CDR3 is TGTGCCAGCAGTTACTCGAGAGGGCAAAGTGGCACTGAAGCTTTCTTT. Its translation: CASSYSRGQSGTEAFF.